Listed here is a single TCR beta chain. Its antigen is not identified. V lost 3 bases to trimming and J lost 1 base; unmatched junction nucleotides: 4. Germline CDR1 and CDR2: SGHAT and FQNNGV. The CDR3 covers 16 residues. These data originate in a study of cytomegalovirus exposure and HLA in healthy donors. General study findings and limits: Despite most TCR sequences being rare, some public TCRs occurred in many donors. In a later analysis, the majority of CMV-associated beta chains seemingly showed HLA restriction. Of the V segments, some could not be distinguished, including TRBV6-2 and TRBV6-3, and were excluded.

Amplification used 60 Vbeta primers and 13 Jbeta primers. Sequencing used immunoSEQ multiplex PCR; TCRdb keeps in-frame clones, though not all of them. This repertoire shows more than 100,000 clones, about 74% found once; its top ten account for around 5.5%. The chain is built from TRBV11-2 and TRBJ2-5; 11 nucleotides line up with TRBD1. The clonotype comes from a woman between 50 and 59 years old in good health and CMV-seropositive. The material sequenced was PBMCs. The chain's CDR3 is CASSLAGTGGQETQYF. CDR3 coding DNA: TGTGCCAGCAGCTTGGCCGGGACAGGGGGCCAAGAGACCCAGTACTTC.